The 2 T cell receptor beta chains below were found in one sample sequenced in a study of blood T cell repertoires in COVID-19. Libraries were prepared by immunoSEQ multiplex PCR; TCRdb keeps only in-frame clonotypes and omits some of them. The sample records about 230,000 clones, about 83% being singletons. The material sequenced was peripheral blood. The receptors stem from a man older than 75 with acute or convalescent COVID-19.

V gene TRBV3-1 (or the pseudogene TRBV3-2) combines with J gene TRBJ2-3; D is undetermined. The germline gives CDR1 LGHDT, CDR2 YNNKEL (reference sequence). This CDR3 region has 13 residues. Trimming removed 7 bases from V and 5 bases from J, with 13 bases in between. The CDR3 region is CASTIVGLDTQYF. The DNA of the CDR3 is TGTGCCAGCACCATAGTCGGGTTAGATACGCAGTATTTT.

The sample holds one count of this clone. This sequence joins TRBV19 and TRBJ2-4, with D possibly TRBD1 on 6 matching bases. Trimming cost V 1 base and J 0 bases, with 13 bases left between them. Germline loops: CDR1 LNHDA, CDR2 SQIVND (reference sequence). The CDR3 spans 17 residues. The CDR3 bases are TGTGCCAGTAGTATAGTTGGGACAAATGTAGCCAAAAACATTCAGTACTTC. This gives the protein CASSIVGTNVAKNIQYF.